This paragraph reports one T cell receptor (beta chain). The CDR3 covers 15 residues. V was shortened by 4 bases and J by 0 bases, with 10 bases between the two germline ends. The germline V gene encodes CDR1 SEHNR and CDR2 FQNEAQ (reference sequence). Some clones are missing from TCRdb's copy, which holds only in-frame ones; the method was immunoSEQ multiplex PCR. The sample carries 310,000 or so clones, about nine tenths recorded once. This sample was taken from a study of blood T cell repertoires in COVID-19. This chain uses TRBV7-9 with TRBJ2-1; D ambiguous. The receptor was isolated from a man aged 45-65 years with active or convalescent COVID-19. Sequencing was done on a sample of peripheral blood. CDR3 coding DNA: TGTGCCAGCAGCTCCGGGTGGAACTCCTACAATGAGCAGTTCTTC. Its protein is CASSSGWNSYNEQFF.